This section outlines one T cell receptor beta chain sequence together with its context. The clone's antigen remains unknown. No base quality values were provided; no much bigger clone lies one nucleotide off. TCRbeta CDR3 regions were amplified from genomic DNA using the immunoSEQ Assay, a bias-controlled multiplex PCR. The paper's processing steps were these. The number of nucleated cells in each sample was estimated from the amplification of reference gene primers within the assay. To quantify the absolute abundance of each unique TCRbeta CDR3 rearrangement, sequence reads were collapsed and filtered. For each sample, productive Simpson clonality was calculated as the square root of Simpson's diversity index across productive rearrangements. The table comes from immuneACCESS by way of TCRdb, which keeps in-frame sequences with V and J called. Part of the clones is missing from these tables; in studies checked, under half for an unresolved V gene and the rest for unknown reasons. For V, J and clone size, that table is used; D and trimming come from the DNA. The sample records approximately 300,000 clones, approximately 85% of which are singletons. The leading ten clones occupy 0.87% of the sample.

This sample was taken from a study of blood T cell repertoires in COVID-19 (dated by TCRdb to the early 2020s). With respect to the entire study: Samples from collaborators originated in the United States, Italy and Spain and spanned both the acute and convalescent phases of COVID-19. The dataset comprised deeply sampled blood TCRbeta repertoires from subjects exposed to, actively infected with, or recovered from COVID-19. The material from the prospective study consisted of cDNA or gDNA derived from T cells, B-cell-depleted T cells, or PBMCs. Sample metadata almost always included a de-identified subject ID, COVID-19 status, age in years and sex. The samples were drawn from two sources: the first 160 participants of the ongoing ImmuneRACE study, and about 1,300 subjects contributed by 6 global collaborators. Where HLA class I and class II types were available, the types were taken from metadata supplied by the sample provider, not from assay-based typing. The repertoires were released in a freely available public database meant as a resource for research on the immune response to SARS-CoV-2. Paper-wide results and their limitations: How much clinical and demographic metadata was included differed by source and by participant, and the metadata was provided uncurated.

One collaborating source in Seattle enrolled patients during active infection and followed them longitudinally through the course of disease. Each collaborating institution followed its own protocols to collect whole blood in K2EDTA tubes. For TCRbeta analysis, collaborators shipped samples as frozen whole blood, isolated PBMCs, or DNA extracted from either of those sample types. The germline V gene (reference sequence) provides CDR1 LNHDA and CDR2 SQIVND. Counted from cysteine to phenylalanine, this CDR3 has 15 amino acids. Of all the DNA, just the CDR3 is kept, 45 bases in frame from base 1. Trimming removed 5 bases from V and 0 bases from J, leaving 10 bases between the germline ends.

Sequenced material: peripheral blood. The receptor chain draws on TRBV19 and TRBJ1-4; the D gene cannot be resolved reliably. This receptor was taken from a human donor with COVID-19, enrolled during active disease. The donor label of this sample is uncertain. The nucleotides are TGTGCCAGTAGTTCCCCCTCCGCAACTAATGAAAAACTGTTTTTT. Its translation reads: CASSSPSATNEKLFF.